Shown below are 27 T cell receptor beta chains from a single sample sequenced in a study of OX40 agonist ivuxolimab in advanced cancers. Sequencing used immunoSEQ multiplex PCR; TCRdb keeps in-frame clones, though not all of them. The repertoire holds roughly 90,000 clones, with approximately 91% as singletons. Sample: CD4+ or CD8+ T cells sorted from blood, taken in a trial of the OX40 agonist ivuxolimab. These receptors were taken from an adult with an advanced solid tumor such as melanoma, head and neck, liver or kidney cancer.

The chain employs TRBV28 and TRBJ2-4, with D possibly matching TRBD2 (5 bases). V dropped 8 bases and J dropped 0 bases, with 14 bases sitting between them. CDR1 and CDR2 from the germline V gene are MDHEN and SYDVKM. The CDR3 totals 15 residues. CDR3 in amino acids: CASGGRGLAKNIQYF. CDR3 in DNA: TGTGCCAGCGGCGGCCGAGGGCTAGCCAAAAACATTCAGTACTTC.

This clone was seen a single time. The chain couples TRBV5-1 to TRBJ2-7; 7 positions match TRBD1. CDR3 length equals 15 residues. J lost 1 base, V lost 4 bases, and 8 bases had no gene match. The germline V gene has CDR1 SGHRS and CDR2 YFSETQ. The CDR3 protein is CASSQGQTPSYEQYF. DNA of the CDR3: TGCGCCAGCAGCCAGGGACAGACTCCATCCTACGAGCAGTACTTC.

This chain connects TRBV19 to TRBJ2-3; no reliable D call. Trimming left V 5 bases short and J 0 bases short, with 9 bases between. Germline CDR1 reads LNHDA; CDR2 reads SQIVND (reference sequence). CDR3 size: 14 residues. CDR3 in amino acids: CASSLWASTDTQYF. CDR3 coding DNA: TGTGCCAGTAGTTTGTGGGCTAGCACAGATACGCAGTATTTT.

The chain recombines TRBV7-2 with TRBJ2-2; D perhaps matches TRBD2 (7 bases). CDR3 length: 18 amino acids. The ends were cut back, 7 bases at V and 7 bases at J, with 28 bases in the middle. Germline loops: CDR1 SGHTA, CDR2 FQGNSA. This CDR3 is CASTLAASGGGPVGELFF. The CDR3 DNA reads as TGTGCCAGCACCCTCGCGGCTAGCGGAGGGGGGCCCGTCGGGGAGCTGTTTTTT.

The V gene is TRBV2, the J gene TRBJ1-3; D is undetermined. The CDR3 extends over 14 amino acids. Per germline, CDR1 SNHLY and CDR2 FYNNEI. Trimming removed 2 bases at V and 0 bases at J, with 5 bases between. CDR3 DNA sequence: TGTGCCAGCAGTGAATTCCGCTCTGGAAACACCATATATTTT. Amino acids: CASSEFRSGNTIYF. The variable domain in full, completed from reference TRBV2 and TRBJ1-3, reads EPEVTQTPSHQVTQMGQEVILRCVPISNHLYFYWYRQILGQKVEFLVSFYNNEISEKSEIFDDQFSVERPDGSNFTLKIRSTKLEDSAMYFCASSEFRSGNTIYFGEGSWLTVV.

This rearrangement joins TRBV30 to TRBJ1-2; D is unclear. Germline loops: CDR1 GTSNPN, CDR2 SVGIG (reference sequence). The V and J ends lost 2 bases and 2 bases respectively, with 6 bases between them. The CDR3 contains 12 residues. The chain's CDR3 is CAWSRRNYGYTF. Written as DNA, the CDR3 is TGTGCCTGGAGTAGGCGGAACTATGGCTACACCTTC.

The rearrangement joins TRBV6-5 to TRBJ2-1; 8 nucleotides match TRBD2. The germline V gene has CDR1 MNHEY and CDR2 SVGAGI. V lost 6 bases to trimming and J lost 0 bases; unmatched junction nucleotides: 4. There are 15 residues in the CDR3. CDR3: CASRDSGNSYNEQFF. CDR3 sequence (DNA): TGTGCCAGCAGAGATAGCGGGAACTCCTACAATGAGCAGTTCTTC.

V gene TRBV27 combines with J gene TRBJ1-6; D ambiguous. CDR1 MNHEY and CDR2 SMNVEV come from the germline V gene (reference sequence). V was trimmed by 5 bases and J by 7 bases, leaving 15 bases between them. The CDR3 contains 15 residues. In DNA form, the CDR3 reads TGTGCCAGCAGTCCCCGACATCTGGCCAATTCACCCCTCCACTTT. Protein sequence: CASSPRHLANSPLHF.

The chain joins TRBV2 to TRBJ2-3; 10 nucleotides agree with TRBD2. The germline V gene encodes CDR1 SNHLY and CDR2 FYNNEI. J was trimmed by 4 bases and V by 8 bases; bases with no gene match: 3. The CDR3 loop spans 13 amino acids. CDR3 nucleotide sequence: TGTGCCAGCTCCGGGACTAGCGCAGATACGCAGTATTTT. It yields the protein CASSGTSADTQYF.

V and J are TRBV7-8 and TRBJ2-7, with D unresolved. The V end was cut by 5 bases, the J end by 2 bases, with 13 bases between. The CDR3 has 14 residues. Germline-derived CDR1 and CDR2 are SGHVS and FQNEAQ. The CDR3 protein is CASSLASLTYEQYF. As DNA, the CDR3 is TGTGCCAGCAGCCTGGCTTCCCTTACCTACGAGCAGTACTTC.

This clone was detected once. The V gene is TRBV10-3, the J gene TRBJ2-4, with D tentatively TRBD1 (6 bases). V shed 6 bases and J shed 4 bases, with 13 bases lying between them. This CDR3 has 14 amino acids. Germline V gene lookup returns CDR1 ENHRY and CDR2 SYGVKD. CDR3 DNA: TGTGCCATCAGCGGAGAGGGACAAAAAAACATTCAGTACTTC. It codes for CAISGEGQKNIQYF.

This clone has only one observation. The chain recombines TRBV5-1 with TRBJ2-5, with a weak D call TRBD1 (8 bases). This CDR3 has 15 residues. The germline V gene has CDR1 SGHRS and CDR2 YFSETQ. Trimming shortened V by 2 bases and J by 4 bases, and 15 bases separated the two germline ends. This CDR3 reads CASSLTGGDRETQYF. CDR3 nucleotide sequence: TGCGCCAGCAGCTTAACAGGGGGGGATCGAGAGACCCAGTACTTC. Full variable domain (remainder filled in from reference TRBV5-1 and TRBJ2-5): KAGVTQTPRYLIKTRGQQVTLSCSPISGHRSVSWYQQTPGQGLQFLFEYFSETQRNKGNFPGRFSGRQFSNSRSEMNVSTLELGDSALYLCASSLTGGDRETQYFGPGTRLLVL.

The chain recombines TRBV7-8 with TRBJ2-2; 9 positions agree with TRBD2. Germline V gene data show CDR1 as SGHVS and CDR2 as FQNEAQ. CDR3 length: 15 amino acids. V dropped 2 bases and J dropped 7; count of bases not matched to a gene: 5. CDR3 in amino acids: CASSLRGRASGELFF. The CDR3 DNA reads TGTGCCAGCAGCTTACGCGGGAGGGCCAGCGGGGAGCTGTTTTTT.

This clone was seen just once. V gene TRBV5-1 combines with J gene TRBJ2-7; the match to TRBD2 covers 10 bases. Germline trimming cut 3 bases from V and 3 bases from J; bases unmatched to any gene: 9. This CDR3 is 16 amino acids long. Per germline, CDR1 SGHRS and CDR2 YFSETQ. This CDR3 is CASSSSSSGSFYEQYF. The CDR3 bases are TGCGCCAGCAGCTCATCTTCTAGCGGGAGCTTCTACGAGCAGTACTTC. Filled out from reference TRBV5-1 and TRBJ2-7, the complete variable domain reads KAGVTQTPRYLIKTRGQQVTLSCSPISGHRSVSWYQQTPGQGLQFLFEYFSETQRNKGNFPGRFSGRQFSNSRSEMNVSTLELGDSALYLCASSSSSSGSFYEQYFGPGTRLTVT.

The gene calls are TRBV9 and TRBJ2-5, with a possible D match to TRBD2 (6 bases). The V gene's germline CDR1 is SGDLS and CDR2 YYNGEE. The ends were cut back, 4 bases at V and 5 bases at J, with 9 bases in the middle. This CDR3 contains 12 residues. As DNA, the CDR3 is TGTGCCAGCAGCACGGGAGATGAGACCCAGTACTTC. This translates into CASSTGDETQYF.

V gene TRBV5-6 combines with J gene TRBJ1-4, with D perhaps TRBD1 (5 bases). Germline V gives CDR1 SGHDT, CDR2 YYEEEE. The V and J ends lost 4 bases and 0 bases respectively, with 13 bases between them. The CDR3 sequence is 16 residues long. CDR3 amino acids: CASSLRDGPTNEKLFF. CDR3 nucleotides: TGTGCCAGCAGCCTGAGGGACGGACCAACTAATGAAAAACTGTTTTTT.

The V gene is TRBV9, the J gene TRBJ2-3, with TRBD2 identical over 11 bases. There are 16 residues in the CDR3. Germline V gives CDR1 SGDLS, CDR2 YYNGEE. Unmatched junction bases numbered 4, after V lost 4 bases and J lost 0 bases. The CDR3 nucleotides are TGTGCCAGCAGCACCTGGACTAGCGGGAGCACAGATACGCAGTATTTT. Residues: CASSTWTSGSTDTQYF.

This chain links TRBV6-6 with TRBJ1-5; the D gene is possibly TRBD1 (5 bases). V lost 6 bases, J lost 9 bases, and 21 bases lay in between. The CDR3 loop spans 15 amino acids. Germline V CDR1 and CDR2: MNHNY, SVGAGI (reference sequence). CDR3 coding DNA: TGTGCCAGCAGCCCCCAGGGCAACTCCGCCGGGCCCCAGCATTTT. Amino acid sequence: CASSPQGNSAGPQHF.

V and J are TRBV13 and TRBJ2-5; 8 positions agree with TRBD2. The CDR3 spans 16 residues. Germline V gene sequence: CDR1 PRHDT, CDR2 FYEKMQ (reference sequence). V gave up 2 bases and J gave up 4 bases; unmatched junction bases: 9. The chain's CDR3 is CASSLRRGLVSETQYF. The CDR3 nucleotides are TGTGCCAGCAGCTTACGACGGGGACTAGTCTCAGAGACCCAGTACTTC.

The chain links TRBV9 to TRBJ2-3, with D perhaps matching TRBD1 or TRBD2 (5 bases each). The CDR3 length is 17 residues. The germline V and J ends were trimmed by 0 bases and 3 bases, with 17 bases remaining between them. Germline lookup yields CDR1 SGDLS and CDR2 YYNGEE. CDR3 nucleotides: TGTGCCAGCAGCGTAGGCCAGGGACCCATCGGGACAGATACGCAGTATTTT. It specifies CASSVGQGPIGTDTQYF.

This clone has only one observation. CDR3 sequence (DNA): TGTGCCAGCAGCTCTGGTGGCCTTAACTATGGCTACACCTTC. Amino acid sequence: CASSSGGLNYGYTF. The V and J genes are TRBV28 and TRBJ1-2, with D uncertain. V lost 6 bases, J lost 1 base, and 12 bases lay in between. Germline assignment: CDR1 MDHEN and CDR2 SYDVKM. The CDR3 is 14 amino acids.

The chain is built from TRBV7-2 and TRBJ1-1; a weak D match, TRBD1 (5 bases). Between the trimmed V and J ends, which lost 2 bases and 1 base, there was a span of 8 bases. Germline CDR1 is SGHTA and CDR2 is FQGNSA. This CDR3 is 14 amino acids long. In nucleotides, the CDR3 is TGTGCCAGCAGCTTAAGTACAGGGAACACTGAAGCTTTCTTT. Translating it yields CASSLSTGNTEAFF.

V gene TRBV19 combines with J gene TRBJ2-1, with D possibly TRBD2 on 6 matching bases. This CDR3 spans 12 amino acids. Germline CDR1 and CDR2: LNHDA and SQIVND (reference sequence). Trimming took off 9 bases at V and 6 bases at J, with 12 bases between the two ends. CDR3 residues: CASGRGTNEQFF. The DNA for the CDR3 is TGTGCCAGCGGACGCGGGACCAATGAGCAGTTCTTC.

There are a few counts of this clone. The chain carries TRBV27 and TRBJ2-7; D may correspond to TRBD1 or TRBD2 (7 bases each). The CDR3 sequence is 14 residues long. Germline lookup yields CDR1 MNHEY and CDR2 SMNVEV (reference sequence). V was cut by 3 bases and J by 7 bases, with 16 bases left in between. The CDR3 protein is CASSFPGRGGEQYF. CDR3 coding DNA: TGTGCCAGCAGTTTCCCGGGCAGGGGGGGGGAGCAGTACTTC.

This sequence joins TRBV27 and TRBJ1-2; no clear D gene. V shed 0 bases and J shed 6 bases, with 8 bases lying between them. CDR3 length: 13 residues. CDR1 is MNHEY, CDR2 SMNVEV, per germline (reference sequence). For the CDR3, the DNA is TGTGCCAGCAGTTTATCAGGGTCCCATGGCTACACCTTC. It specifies CASSLSGSHGYTF.

The CDR3 region is CASSVSGRTNTEAFF. As DNA, the CDR3 is TGTGCCAGCAGCGTCAGCGGACGGACGAACACTGAAGCTTTCTTT. The chain couples TRBV7-9 to TRBJ1-1; D gene unclear. V lost 5 bases and J 1 base, leaving 14 bases between the germline ends. This CDR3 contains 15 residues. Germline V gives CDR1 SEHNR, CDR2 FQNEAQ (reference sequence).

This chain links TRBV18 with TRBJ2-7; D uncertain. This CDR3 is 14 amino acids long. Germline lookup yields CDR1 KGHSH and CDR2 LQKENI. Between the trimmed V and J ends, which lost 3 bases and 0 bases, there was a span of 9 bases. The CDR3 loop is CASSPDLSSYEQYF. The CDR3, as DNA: TGTGCCAGCTCACCCGACCTAAGCTCCTACGAGCAGTACTTC. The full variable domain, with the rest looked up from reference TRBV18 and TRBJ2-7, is NAGVMQNPRHLVRRRGQEARLRCSPMKGHSHVYWYRQLPEEGLKFMVYLQKENIIDESGMPKERFSAEFPKEGPSILRIQQVVRGDSAAYFCASSPDLSSYEQYFGPGTRLTVT.